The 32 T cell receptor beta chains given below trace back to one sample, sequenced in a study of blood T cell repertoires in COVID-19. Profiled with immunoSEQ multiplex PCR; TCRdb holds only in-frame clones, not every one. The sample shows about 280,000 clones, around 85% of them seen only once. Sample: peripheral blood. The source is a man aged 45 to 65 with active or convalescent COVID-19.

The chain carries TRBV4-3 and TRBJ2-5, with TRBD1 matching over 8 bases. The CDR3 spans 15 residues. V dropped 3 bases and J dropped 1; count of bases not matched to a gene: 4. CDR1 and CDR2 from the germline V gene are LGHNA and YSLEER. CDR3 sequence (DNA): TGCGCCAGCAGCCAGAGGACAGGGCTCCAAGAGACCCAGTACTTC. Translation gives CASSQRTGLQETQYF.

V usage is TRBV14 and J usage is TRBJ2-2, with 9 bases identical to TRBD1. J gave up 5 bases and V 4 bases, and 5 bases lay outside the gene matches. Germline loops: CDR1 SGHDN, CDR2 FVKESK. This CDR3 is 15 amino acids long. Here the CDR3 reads CASSRTGVETGELFF. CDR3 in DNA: TGTGCCAGCAGCCGGACAGGGGTCGAGACCGGGGAGCTGTTTTTT.

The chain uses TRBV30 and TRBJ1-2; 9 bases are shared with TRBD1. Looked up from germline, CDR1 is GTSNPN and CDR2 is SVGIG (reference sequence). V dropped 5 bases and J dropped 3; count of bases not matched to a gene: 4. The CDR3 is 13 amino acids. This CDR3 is CAWQTGGDYGYTF. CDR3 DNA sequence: TGTGCCTGGCAAACAGGGGGCGACTATGGCTACACCTTC.

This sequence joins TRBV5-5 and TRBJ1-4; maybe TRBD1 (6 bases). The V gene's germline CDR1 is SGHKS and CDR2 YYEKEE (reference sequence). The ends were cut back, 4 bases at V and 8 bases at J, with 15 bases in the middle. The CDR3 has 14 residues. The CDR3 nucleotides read TGTGCCAGCAGCCCAACAGGGAGGGACGAAAAACTGTTTTTT. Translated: CASSPTGRDEKLFF. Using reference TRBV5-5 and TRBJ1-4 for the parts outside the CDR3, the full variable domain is DAGVTQSPTHLIKTRGQQVTLRCSPISGHKSVSWYQQVLGQGPQFIFQYYEKEERGRGNFPDRFSARQFPNYSSELNVNALLLGDSALYLCASSPTGRDEKLFFGSGTQLSVL.

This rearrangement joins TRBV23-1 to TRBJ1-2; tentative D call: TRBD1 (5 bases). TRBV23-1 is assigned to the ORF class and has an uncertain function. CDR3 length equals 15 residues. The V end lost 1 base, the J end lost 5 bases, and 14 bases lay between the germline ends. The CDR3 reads CASSQFNPGRYGYTF. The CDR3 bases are TGCGCCAGCAGTCAATTTAACCCAGGGAGGTATGGCTACACCTTC.

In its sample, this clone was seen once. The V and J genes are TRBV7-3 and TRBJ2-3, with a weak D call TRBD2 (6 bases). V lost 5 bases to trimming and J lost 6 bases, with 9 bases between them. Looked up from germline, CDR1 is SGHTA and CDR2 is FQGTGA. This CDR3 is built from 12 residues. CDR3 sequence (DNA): TGTGCCAGCAGCCCTGGGGGGGATACGCAGTATTTT. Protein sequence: CASSPGGDTQYF.

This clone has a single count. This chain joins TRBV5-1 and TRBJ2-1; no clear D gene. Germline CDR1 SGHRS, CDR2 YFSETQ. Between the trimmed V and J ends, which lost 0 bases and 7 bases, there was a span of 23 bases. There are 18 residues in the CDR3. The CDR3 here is CASSLAGGRLSGYNEQFF. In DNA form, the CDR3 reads TGCGCCAGCAGCTTGGCTGGTGGCCGACTGTCCGGTTATAATGAGCAGTTCTTC.

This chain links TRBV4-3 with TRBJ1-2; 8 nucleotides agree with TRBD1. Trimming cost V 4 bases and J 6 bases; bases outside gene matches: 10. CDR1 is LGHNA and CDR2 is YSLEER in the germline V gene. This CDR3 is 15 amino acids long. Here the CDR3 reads CASSPSGGVDHGYTF. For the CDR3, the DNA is TGCGCCAGCAGCCCCTCAGGGGGCGTAGATCATGGCTACACCTTC.

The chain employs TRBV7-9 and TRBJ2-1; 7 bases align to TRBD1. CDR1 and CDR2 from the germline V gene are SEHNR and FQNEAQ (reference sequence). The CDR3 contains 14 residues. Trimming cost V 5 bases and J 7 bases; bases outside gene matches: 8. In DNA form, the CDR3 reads TGTGCCAGCAGCCAACAGTTCAGGGGGAATGAGCAGTTCTTC. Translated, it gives CASSQQFRGNEQFF.

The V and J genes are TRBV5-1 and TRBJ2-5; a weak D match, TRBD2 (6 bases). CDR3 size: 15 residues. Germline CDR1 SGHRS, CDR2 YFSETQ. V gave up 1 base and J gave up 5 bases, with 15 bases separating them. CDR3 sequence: CASSLSSGRGETQYF. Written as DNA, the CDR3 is TGCGCCAGCAGCTTGTCGAGCGGGCGCGGGGAGACCCAGTACTTC.

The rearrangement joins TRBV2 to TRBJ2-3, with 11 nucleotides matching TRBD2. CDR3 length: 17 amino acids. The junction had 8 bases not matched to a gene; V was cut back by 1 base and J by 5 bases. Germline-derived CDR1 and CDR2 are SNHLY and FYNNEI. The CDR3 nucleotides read TGTGCCAGCAGTGAAGATCCTAGCGGGAGGCAGGTAGATACGCAGTATTTT. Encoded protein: CASSEDPSGRQVDTQYF.

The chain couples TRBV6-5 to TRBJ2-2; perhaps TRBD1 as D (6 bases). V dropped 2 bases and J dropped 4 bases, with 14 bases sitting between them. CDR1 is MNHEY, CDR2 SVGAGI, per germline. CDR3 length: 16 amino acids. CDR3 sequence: CASSYGDDRITGELFF. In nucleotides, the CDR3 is TGTGCCAGCAGTTACGGGGATGACAGGATCACCGGGGAGCTGTTTTTT.

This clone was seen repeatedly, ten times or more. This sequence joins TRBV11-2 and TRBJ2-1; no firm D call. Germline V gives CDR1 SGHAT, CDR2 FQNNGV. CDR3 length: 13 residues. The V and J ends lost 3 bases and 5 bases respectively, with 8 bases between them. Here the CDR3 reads CASSFQSHNEQFF. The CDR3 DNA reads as TGTGCCAGCAGCTTCCAGTCCCACAATGAGCAGTTCTTC.

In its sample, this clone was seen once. The chain's CDR3 is CASTLGRRPGGDQPQHF. The CDR3 DNA follows: TGTGCCAGTACTCTGGGCCGTCGCCCGGGAGGCGATCAGCCCCAGCATTTT. The chain links TRBV19 to TRBJ1-5; D not certain. This CDR3 has 17 amino acids. CDR1 is LNHDA and CDR2 is SQIVND in the germline V gene (reference sequence). Trimming cost V 7 bases and J 5 bases, with 24 bases left between them. The variable domain in full, with the rest retrieved from reference TRBV19 and TRBJ1-5, is DGGITQSPKYLFRKEGQNVTLSCEQNLNHDAMYWYRQDPGQGLRLIYYSQIVNDFQKGDIAEGYSVSREKKESFPLTVTSAQKNPTAFYLCASTLGRRPGGDQPQHFGDGTRLSIL.

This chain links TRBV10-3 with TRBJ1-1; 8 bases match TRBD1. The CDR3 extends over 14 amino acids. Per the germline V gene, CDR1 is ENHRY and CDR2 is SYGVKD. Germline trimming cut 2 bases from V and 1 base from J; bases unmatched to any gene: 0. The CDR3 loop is CAISEDRGNTEAFF. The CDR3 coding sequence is TGTGCCATCAGTGAGGACAGGGGGAACACTGAAGCTTTCTTT.

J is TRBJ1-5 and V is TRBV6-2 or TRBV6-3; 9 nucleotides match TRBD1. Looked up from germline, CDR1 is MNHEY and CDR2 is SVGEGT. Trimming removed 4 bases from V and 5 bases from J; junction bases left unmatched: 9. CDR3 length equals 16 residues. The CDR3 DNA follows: TGTGCCAGCAGTTCCGGACAGGGGATAACATATCAGCCCCAGCATTTT. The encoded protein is CASSSGQGITYQPQHF.

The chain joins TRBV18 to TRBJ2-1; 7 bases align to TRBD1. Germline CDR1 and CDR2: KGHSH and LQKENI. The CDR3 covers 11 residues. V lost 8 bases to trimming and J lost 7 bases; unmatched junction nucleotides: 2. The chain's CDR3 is CASTQGNEQFF. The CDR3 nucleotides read TGTGCCAGCACACAGGGGAATGAGCAGTTCTTC. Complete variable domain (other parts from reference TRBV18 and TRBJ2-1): NAGVMQNPRHLVRRRGQEARLRCSPMKGHSHVYWYRQLPEEGLKFMVYLQKENIIDESGMPKERFSAEFPKEGPSILRIQQVVRGDSAAYFCASTQGNEQFFGPGTRLTVL.

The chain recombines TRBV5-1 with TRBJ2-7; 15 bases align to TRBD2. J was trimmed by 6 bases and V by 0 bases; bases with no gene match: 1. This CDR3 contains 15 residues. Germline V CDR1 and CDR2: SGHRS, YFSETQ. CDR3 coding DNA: TGCGCCAGCAGCTTGGGGGGACTAGCGGGAGGCGAGCAGTACTTC. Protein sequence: CASSLGGLAGGEQYF.

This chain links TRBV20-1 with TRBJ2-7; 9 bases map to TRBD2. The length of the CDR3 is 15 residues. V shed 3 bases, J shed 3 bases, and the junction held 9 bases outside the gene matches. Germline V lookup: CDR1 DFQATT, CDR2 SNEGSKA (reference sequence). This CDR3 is CSASRPSGNIYEQYF. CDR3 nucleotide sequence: TGCAGTGCTAGTAGGCCTAGCGGGAACATCTACGAGCAGTACTTC.

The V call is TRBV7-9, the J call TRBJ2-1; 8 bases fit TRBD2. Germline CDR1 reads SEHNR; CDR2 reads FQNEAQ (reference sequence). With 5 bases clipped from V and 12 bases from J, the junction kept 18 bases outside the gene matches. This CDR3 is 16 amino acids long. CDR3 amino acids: CASSPIGTRGRSRQFF. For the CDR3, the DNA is TGTGCCAGCAGCCCCATCGGCACGCGCGGGAGGTCCCGGCAGTTCTTC.

The CDR3 is CASRAGANTGELFF. In DNA form, the CDR3 reads TGTGCCAGCAGGGCGGGGGCGAACACCGGGGAGCTGTTTTTT. The V call is TRBV11-3, the J call TRBJ2-2; TRBD2 matches 7 bases. There are 14 residues in the CDR3. Germline V gene data show CDR1 as SGHNT and CDR2 as YENEEA. The J segment lost 0 bases and the V segment lost 6 bases, leaving 1 base of the junction unmatched.

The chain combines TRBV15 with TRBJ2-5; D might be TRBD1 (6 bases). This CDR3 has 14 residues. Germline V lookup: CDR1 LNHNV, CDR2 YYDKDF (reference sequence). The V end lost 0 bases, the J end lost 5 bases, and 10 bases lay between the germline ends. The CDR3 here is CATSREGGSETQYF. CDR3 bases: TGTGCCACCAGCAGAGAAGGGGGTTCCGAGACCCAGTACTTC.

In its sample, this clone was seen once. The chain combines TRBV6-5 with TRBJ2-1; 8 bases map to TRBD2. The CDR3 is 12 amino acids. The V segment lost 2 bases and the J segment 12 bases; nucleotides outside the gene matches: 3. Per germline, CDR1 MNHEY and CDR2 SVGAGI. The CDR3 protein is CASSYAGGRQFF. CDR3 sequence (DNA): TGTGCCAGCAGTTACGCGGGAGGAAGGCAGTTCTTC.

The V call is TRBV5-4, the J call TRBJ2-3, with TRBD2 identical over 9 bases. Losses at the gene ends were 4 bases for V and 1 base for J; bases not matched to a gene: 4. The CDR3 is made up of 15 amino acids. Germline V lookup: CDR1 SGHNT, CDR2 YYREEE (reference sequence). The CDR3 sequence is CASSQTSGGTDTQYF. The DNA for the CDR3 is TGTGCCAGCAGCCAGACTAGCGGAGGCACAGATACGCAGTATTTT.

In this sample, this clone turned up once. This CDR3 reads CASSAGGTARGDTQYF. The CDR3, as DNA: TGTGCCAGTAGTGCCGGCGGGACTGCGAGAGGAGATACGCAGTATTTT. This chain links TRBV19 with TRBJ2-3, with TRBD2 as a possible D gene (6 bases). Germline V gene sequence: CDR1 LNHDA, CDR2 SQIVND (reference sequence). Deletions cut 5 bases from V and 5 bases from J, with 20 bases between. The CDR3 extends over 16 amino acids.

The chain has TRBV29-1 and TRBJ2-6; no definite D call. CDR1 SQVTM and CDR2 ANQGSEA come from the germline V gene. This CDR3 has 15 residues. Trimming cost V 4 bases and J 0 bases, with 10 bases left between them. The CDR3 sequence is CSVVAVSSGANVLTF. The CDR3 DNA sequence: TGCAGCGTTGTGGCAGTAAGCTCTGGGGCCAACGTCCTGACTTTC. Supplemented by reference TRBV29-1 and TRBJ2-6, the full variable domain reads SAVISQKPSRDICQRGTSLTIQCQVDSQVTMMFWYRQQPGQSLTLIATANQGSEATYESGFVIDKFPISRPNLTFSTLTVSNMSPEDSSIYLCSVVAVSSGANVLTFGAGSRLTVL.

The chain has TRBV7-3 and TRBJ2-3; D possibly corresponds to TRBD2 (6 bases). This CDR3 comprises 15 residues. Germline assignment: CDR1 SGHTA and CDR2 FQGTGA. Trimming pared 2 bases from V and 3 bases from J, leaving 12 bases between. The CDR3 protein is CASSLLATETDTQYF. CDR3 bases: TGTGCCAGCAGCTTACTAGCGACTGAGACAGATACGCAGTATTTT.

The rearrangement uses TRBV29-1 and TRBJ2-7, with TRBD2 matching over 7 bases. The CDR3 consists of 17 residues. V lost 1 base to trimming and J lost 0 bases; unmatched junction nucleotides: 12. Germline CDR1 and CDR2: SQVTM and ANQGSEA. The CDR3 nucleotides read TGCAGCGTTGAAGTAGTGGGGGAGGGCCGGAGCTCCTACGAGCAGTACTTC. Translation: CSVEVVGEGRSSYEQYF.

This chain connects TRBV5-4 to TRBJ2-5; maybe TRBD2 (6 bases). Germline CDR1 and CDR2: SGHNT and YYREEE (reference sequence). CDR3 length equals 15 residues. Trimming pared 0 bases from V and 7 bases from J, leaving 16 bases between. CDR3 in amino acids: CASSLAKAGSGTQYF. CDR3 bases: TGTGCCAGCAGCTTGGCCAAGGCGGGGAGTGGGACCCAGTACTTC.

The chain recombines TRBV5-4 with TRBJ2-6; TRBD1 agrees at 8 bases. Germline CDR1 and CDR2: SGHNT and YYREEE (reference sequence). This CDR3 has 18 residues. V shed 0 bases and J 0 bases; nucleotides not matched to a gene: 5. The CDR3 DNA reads TGTGCCAGCAGCTTGGCGGGACAGGTTTTCTCTGGGGCCAACGTCCTGACTTTC. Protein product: CASSLAGQVFSGANVLTF.

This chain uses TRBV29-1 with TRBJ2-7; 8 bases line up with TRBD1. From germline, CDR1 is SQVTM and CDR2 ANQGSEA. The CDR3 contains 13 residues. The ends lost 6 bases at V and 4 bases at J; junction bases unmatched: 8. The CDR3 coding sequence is TGCAGCGTCTTCACAGGGGGTCTTTACGAGCAGTACTTC. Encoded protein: CSVFTGGLYEQYF.

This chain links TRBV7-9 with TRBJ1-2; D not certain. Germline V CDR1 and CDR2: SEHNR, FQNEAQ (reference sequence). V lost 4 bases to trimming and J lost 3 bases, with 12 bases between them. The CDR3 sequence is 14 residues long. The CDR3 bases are TGTGCCAGCAGCTCAAACCCTCAGTACTATGGCTACACCTTC. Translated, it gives CASSSNPQYYGYTF.